The present T cell receptor (beta chain) was sequenced within a study of blood T cell repertoires in COVID-19. At the level of the study: T cells, B-cell-depleted T cells, or PBMCs provided the cDNA or gDNA that served as material.

This CDR3 is 14 amino acids long. V dropped 3 bases and J dropped 7; count of bases not matched to a gene: 5. Looked up from germline, CDR1 is SGHRS and CDR2 is YFSETQ. Original data processing: Estimated nucleated cell counts came from reference gene primer amplification. Using immunoSEQ multiplex PCR, the repertoire was profiled, and TCRdb retains in-frame clones only, with some absent. V, J and clone size are those of that table, while D and trimming were read from the DNA. Seen here are some 390,000 clones, 85% to 90% observed once, and the top ten hold 1.1%. The chain is built from TRBV5-1 and TRBJ1-4; 8 bases fit TRBD1. Sequencing was done on a sample of PBMCs or T cells enriched from blood (not recorded which). This TCR derives from a young man who had recovered from COVID-19. The chain's CDR3 is CASSSGTGPEKLFF. Written as DNA, the CDR3 is TGCGCCAGCAGCTCCGGGACAGGTCCTGAAAAACTGTTTTTT.